This T cell receptor beta chain comes out of a study of T cells in Graves' hyperthyroidism and ophthalmopathy. Study outcomes and limitations: In blood, most of the thyroid clonotypes expanded above 0.001 were also present.

It was RNA transcripts that yielded the amplified TCR beta CDR3 regions. An initial round of RT-PCR targeting the TCR CDR3 relied on the HTBI primer set. Using its own MiXCR run on the multiplex PCR reads, TCRdb lists one record per CDR3 protein. Among a few hundred thousand distinct CDR3 sequences listed, around 15% were seen once. Germline-derived CDR1 and CDR2 are MGHRA and YSYEKL. Trimming pared 1 base from V and 1 base from J, leaving 14 bases between. The CDR3 contains 16 residues. Worth noting for this clonotype: As yet, its antigen is unknown.

The V gene is TRBV4-1, the J gene TRBJ2-7; D is uncertain. This receptor was identified in a woman in her 50s with Graves' hyperthyroidism that later progressed to Graves' ophthalmopathy. Sequenced input: blood. This chain's CDR3 is CASSQVPAAVSYEQYF. CDR3 coding DNA: TGCGCCAGCAGCCAAGTCCCAGCCGCCGTATCCTACGAGCAGTACTTC.